Listed here are 28 T cell receptor beta chains from one sample, sequenced in a study of T cells in Graves' hyperthyroidism and ophthalmopathy. What was amplified from RNA transcripts were TCR beta CDR3 regions. The HTBI set primed first-round TCR CDR3 RT-PCR. TCRdb re-derived calls from the multiplex PCR reads in MiXCR, one entry per CDR3 protein. The data hold 800,000 or so distinct CDR3 sequences, with 38% observed a single time. Sequenced sample: blood. All receptors come from a man between 18 and 29 years old with Graves' hyperthyroidism.

V and J are TRBV6-5 and TRBJ1-6, with D uncertain. The V gene lost 0 bases and the J gene lost 7 bases, with 10 bases spanning the gap. The CDR3 extends over 15 amino acids. Germline CDR1 is MNHEY and CDR2 is SVGAGI. CDR3 nucleotide sequence: TGTGCCAGCAGTTACTCCTTGGTGAGAAATTCACCCCTCCACTTT. Residues: CASSYSLVRNSPLHF.

At least ten counts were recorded for this clonotype. V usage is TRBV29-1 and J usage is TRBJ2-7; 13 bases agree with TRBD2. V was clipped by 7 bases and J by 5 bases; unmatched bases: 8. Germline CDR1 SQVTM, CDR2 ANQGSEA. The CDR3 extends over 14 amino acids. The CDR3, as DNA: TGCAGCGCTGTACTAGCGGGAGGGAAGAACGAGCAGTACTTC. It specifies CSAVLAGGKNEQYF.

The V and J genes are TRBV2 and TRBJ1-3; the D is unclear. This CDR3 comprises 14 residues. CDR1 SNHLY and CDR2 FYNNEI come from the germline V gene. With 4 bases removed from V and 5 bases from J, the gap between germline ends came to 12 bases. CDR3 in DNA: TGTGCCAGCAGTGGGCAGGAAGACCGAAACACCATATATTTT. Translation: CASSGQEDRNTIYF.

A few counts support this clonotype. The chain links TRBV7-2 to TRBJ2-2; TRBD2 is a possible D gene (5 bases). The V gene lost 5 bases and the J gene lost 5 bases, with 15 bases spanning the gap. The CDR3 is 15 residues long. The germline gives CDR1 SGHTA, CDR2 FQGNSA. The CDR3 is CASSDGGPGTGELFF. DNA of the CDR3: TGTGCCAGCAGCGACGGAGGCCCTGGGACCGGGGAGCTGTTTTTT.

In this sample, this clonotype turned up many times. Being one base from a much bigger clone, this may be a read error. The CDR3 nucleotides are TGTGCCAGCAGGCCGAACACCGGGGAGCTGTTTTTT. Translation: CASRPNTGELFF. The gene calls are TRBV5-4 and TRBJ2-2; D uncertain. V dropped 5 bases and J dropped 0 bases, with 2 bases sitting between them. Germline-derived CDR1 and CDR2 are SGHNT and YYREEE (reference sequence). The CDR3 length is 12 residues. Based on the CDR3 plus reference TRBV5-4 and TRBJ2-2, the full variable domain is ETGVTQSPTHLIKTRGQQVTLRCSSQSGHNTVSWYQQALGQGPQFIFQYYREEENGRGNFPPRFSGLQFPNYSSELNVNALELDDSALYLCASRPNTGELFFGEGSRLTVL.

V gene TRBV2 combines with J gene TRBJ2-7; 9 nucleotides line up with TRBD2. The germline V gene encodes CDR1 SNHLY and CDR2 FYNNEI. With V trimmed by 8 bases and J by 5 bases, 10 bases remained unmatched. This CDR3 has 14 residues. CDR3 coding DNA: TGTGCCAGCCAGAGAGGGCGGGAGGGGCACGAGCAGTACTTC. Translated: CASQRGREGHEQYF.

This clonotype was observed a few times. The chain is built from TRBV4-3 and TRBJ1-6; D is unclear. The V end lost 0 bases, the J end lost 9 bases, and 12 bases lay between the germline ends. The CDR3 runs to 15 residues. Germline assignment: CDR1 LGHNA and CDR2 YSLEER. The CDR3 nucleotides are TGCGCCAGCAGCCAAGATCGGAGAGGGCTTTCACCCCTCCACTTT. This translates into CASSQDRRGLSPLHF.

V usage is TRBV29-1 and J usage is TRBJ2-7; D gene unclear. The CDR3 has 14 residues. Germline assignment: CDR1 SQVTM and CDR2 ANQGSEA. Trimming pared 0 bases from V and 7 bases from J, leaving 16 bases between. The CDR3 is CSVEDRPGGWEQYF. The DNA of the CDR3 is TGCAGCGTTGAAGATCGGCCAGGTGGGTGGGAGCAGTACTTC.

V gene TRBV5-4 combines with J gene TRBJ1-6, with unresolved D. The length of the CDR3 is 13 residues. Germline loops: CDR1 SGHNT, CDR2 YYREEE (reference sequence). V shed 4 bases and J shed 13 bases, with 15 bases lying between them. As DNA, the CDR3 is TGTGCCAGCAGCAACGTCAGAGATGCGCCCCTCCACTTT. Protein: CASSNVRDAPLHF.

This clonotype was observed a few times. The J gene is TRBJ2-6, the V gene TRBV10-3; 7 bases agree with TRBD1. Germline V gene lookup returns CDR1 ENHRY and CDR2 SYGVKD. The CDR3 length is 16 residues. With 10 bases clipped from V and 1 base from J, the junction kept 10 bases outside the gene matches. CDR3 loop: CATRDSIGSGANVLTF. The CDR3 bases are TGTGCCACACGGGACAGTATTGGGTCTGGGGCCAACGTCCTGACTTTC.

The V and J genes are TRBV29-1 and TRBJ1-1; no clear D. Trimming removed 8 bases at V and 2 bases at J, with 12 bases between. Germline loops: CDR1 SQVTM, CDR2 ANQGSEA. The CDR3 spans 12 residues. The CDR3 loop reads CSFAVGNTEAFF. The CDR3 bases are TGCAGCTTTGCCGTGGGAAACACTGAAGCTTTCTTT.

In this sample, this clonotype turned up many times. The chain has TRBV11-2 and TRBJ1-1; the D is unclear. Trimming left V 5 bases short and J 5 bases short, with 6 bases between. The CDR3 length is 11 residues. CDR1 and CDR2 from the germline V gene are SGHAT and FQNNGV. The CDR3 loop reads CASSPFTEAFF. The CDR3 nucleotides are TGTGCCAGCAGCCCCTTTACTGAAGCTTTCTTT.

To note about this clonotype: With a much larger clone just one base away, this may be a read error. The chain carries TRBV2 and TRBJ1-4; weak D call: TRBD1 (5 bases). The germline gives CDR1 SNHLY, CDR2 FYNNEI. The V end lost 2 bases, the J end lost 12 bases, and 13 bases lay between the germline ends. The length of the CDR3 is 13 residues. In DNA form, the CDR3 reads TGTGCCAGCAGTGAACACTTGGCGGGGGAACTGTTTTTT. Translating gives CASSEHLAGELFF.

In its sample, this clonotype was seen many times. The genes are TRBV5-6 and TRBJ1-6; D remains ambiguous. With 1 base removed from V and 8 bases from J, the gap between germline ends came to 10 bases. Germline loops: CDR1 SGHDT, CDR2 YYEEEE. The CDR3 sequence is 14 residues long. This chain's CDR3 is CASSLYTNHSPLHF. CDR3 in DNA: TGTGCCAGCAGCTTGTACACGAATCATTCACCCCTCCACTTT.

V is TRBV20-1 and J is TRBJ2-7; D is unresolved. Germline V gene data show CDR1 as DFQATT and CDR2 as SNEGSKA (reference sequence). The CDR3 spans 13 residues. V was trimmed by 3 bases and J by 3 bases, leaving 12 bases between them. CDR3 region: CSASNRAVYEQYF. The DNA of the CDR3 is TGCAGTGCTAGTAATAGGGCGGTCTACGAGCAGTACTTC.

About this clonotype: One end of the junction is discordant with germline, which a read error may explain. This rearrangement joins TRBV10-3 to TRBJ1-4; D gene unclear. Germline V gives CDR1 ENHRY, CDR2 SYGVKD. The CDR3 runs to 14 residues. The CDR3 coding sequence is TGTGCCAGCAGTTTTAGTCCAGACGTTGAAAAACTGTTTTTT. Translated, it gives CASSFSPDVEKLFF.

This clonotype was seen many times. The gene calls are TRBV15 and TRBJ1-4; weak D call: TRBD1 (5 bases). CDR1 and CDR2 from the germline V gene are LNHNV and YYDKDF (reference sequence). The CDR3 is 13 residues long. V gave up 6 bases and J gave up 4 bases, with 9 bases separating them. The chain's CDR3 is CATRGGDNEKLFF. For the CDR3, the DNA is TGTGCCACCAGAGGAGGGGATAATGAAAAACTGTTTTTT.

The gene calls are TRBV20-1 and TRBJ1-1; D might be TRBD1 (6 bases). The CDR3 is 15 residues long. The V gene lost 5 bases and the J gene lost 1 base, with 17 bases spanning the gap. The germline CDR1 and CDR2 sequences are DFQATT and SNEGSKA (reference sequence). The CDR3 sequence is CSAQQGGRPNTEAFF. In DNA form, the CDR3 reads TGCAGTGCTCAGCAAGGGGGACGGCCGAACACTGAAGCTTTCTTT.

The genes are TRBV6-5 and TRBJ2-5; D is uncertain. Germline assignment: CDR1 MNHEY and CDR2 SVGAGI. The CDR3 length is 12 residues. V was pared by 7 bases and J by 5 bases, with 11 bases between. The CDR3, as DNA: TGTGCCAGCACCGACGGTTGGGAGACCCAGTACTTC. It specifies CASTDGWETQYF.

The chain has TRBV28 and TRBJ1-5, with 8 positions matching TRBD1. Germline-derived CDR1 and CDR2 are MDHEN and SYDVKM. V was clipped by 4 bases and J by 4 bases; unmatched bases: 6. There are 15 residues in the CDR3. CDR3 nucleotides: TGTGCCAGCAGTTCTCAGGGGGCAGGAAATCAGCCCCAGCATTTT. This encodes CASSSQGAGNQPQHF.

This clonotype came up many times. The chain uses TRBV7-9 and TRBJ1-6, with D uncertain. The CDR3 runs to 15 residues. Germline V gene sequence: CDR1 SEHNR, CDR2 FQNEAQ (reference sequence). The ends were cut back, 1 base at V and 9 bases at J, with 13 bases in the middle. The CDR3 DNA reads TGTGCCAGCAGCTTAGGGTCGGGATTTCGTTCACCCCTCCACTTT. Protein: CASSLGSGFRSPLHF.

The J gene is TRBJ2-7, the V gene TRBV12-3 or TRBV12-4; 7 positions agree with TRBD1. The CDR3 sequence is 15 residues long. J was trimmed by 3 bases and V by 5 bases; bases with no gene match: 10. The CDR3 region has the DNA TGTGCCAGCAGTCCCTTGAGGTCAGGGGGCTACGAGCAGTACTTC. Translation: CASSPLRSGGYEQYF.

A single count supports this clonotype. A read error may explain this, as a much larger clone is one base away. The chain couples TRBV2 to TRBJ1-5, with D perhaps TRBD1 (5 bases). The V gene's germline CDR1 is SNHLY and CDR2 FYNNEI. CDR3 length: 15 amino acids. V was clipped by 1 base and J by 4 bases, with 11 bases between them. In DNA, the CDR3 is TGTGCCAGCAGTGAAGTAGGGGTCAGGAATCAGCCCCAGCATTTT. Translation gives CASSEVGVRNQPQHF.

Comments on this clonotype: A much bigger clone sits one base away, suggesting this may be a read error. This sequence joins TRBV19 and TRBJ1-6; TRBD1 matches 9 bases. With 10 bases clipped from V and 9 bases from J, the junction kept 10 bases outside the gene matches. Germline V gene data show CDR1 as LNHDA and CDR2 as SQIVND (reference sequence). The CDR3 spans 14 residues. The CDR3 DNA reads TGTGCCACGGGCCAAGGGACAGGGATTTCACCCCTCCACTTT. Translation gives CATGQGTGISPLHF.

About this clonotype itself: One end of the junction varies from germline; a read error may be responsible. The chain links TRBV12-3 or TRBV12-4 to TRBJ1-6; unclear D gene. This CDR3 is built from 15 residues. The CDR3: CASSFALSSGSPPHF. CDR3 nucleotides: TGTGCCAGCAGTTTCGCCCTTTCCTCGGGATCACCCCCCCACTTT.

A few counts support this clonotype. The CDR3 loop is CASSFPGQGYSGYTF. In DNA, the CDR3 is TGTGCCAGCAGCTTCCCGGGACAGGGGTATTCTGGCTACACCTTC. The V and J genes are TRBV7-8 and TRBJ1-2; 10 nucleotides match TRBD1. J was trimmed by 7 bases and V by 3 bases; bases with no gene match: 8. Per germline, CDR1 SGHVS and CDR2 FQNEAQ. This CDR3 is built from 15 residues.

The V and J genes are TRBV7-3 and TRBJ2-5; D unresolved. V lost 1 base and J 2 bases, leaving 5 bases between the germline ends. The CDR3 is made up of 13 amino acids. The germline V gene encodes CDR1 SGHTA and CDR2 FQGTGA. The CDR3 bases are TGTGCCAGCAGCTTAATCCCGCAAGAGACCCAGTACTTC. Translation gives CASSLIPQETQYF.

This clonotype appeared many times. The V call is TRBV20-1, the J call TRBJ2-5; tentatively, D is TRBD2 (6 bases). CDR3 size: 13 residues. From germline, CDR1 is DFQATT and CDR2 SNEGSKA (reference sequence). V lost 4 bases, J lost 1 base, and 10 bases lay in between. CDR3 DNA sequence: TGCAGTGCTAACGGCGGGATCCAAGAGACCCAGTACTTC. Amino acids: CSANGGIQETQYF.